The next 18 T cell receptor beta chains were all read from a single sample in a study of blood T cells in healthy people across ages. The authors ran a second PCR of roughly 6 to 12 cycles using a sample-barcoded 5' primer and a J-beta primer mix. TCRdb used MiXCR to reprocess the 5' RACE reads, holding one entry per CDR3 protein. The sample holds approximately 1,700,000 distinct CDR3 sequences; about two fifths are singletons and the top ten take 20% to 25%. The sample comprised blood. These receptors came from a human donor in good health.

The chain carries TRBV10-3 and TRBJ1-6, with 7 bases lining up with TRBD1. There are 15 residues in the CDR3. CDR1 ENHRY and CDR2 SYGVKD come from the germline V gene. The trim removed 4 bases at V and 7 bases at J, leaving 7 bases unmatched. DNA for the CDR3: TGTGCCATCAGTGCCAGGGGACAGACCAATTCACCCCTCCACTTT. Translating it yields CAISARGQTNSPLHF.

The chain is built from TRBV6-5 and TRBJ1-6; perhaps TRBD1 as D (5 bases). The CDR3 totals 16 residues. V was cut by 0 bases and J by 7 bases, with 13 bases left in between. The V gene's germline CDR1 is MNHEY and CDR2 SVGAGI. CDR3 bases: TGTGCCAGCAGTTACTCCCAAGGGGAATGGAATTCACCCCTCCACTTT. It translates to CASSYSQGEWNSPLHF.

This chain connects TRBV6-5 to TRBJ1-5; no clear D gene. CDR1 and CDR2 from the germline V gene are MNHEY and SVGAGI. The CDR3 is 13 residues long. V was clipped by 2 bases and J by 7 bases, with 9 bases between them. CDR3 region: CASSYGEGQPQHF. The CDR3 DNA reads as TGTGCCAGCAGTTACGGGGAGGGACAGCCCCAGCATTTT.

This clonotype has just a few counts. The CDR3 sequence is CASSFQRFTGGSGANVLTF. For the CDR3, the DNA is TGTGCCAGCAGCTTCCAGAGGTTTACCGGGGGGTCGGGGGCCAACGTCCTGACTTTC. This chain joins TRBV11-2 and TRBJ2-6; the match to TRBD2 covers 7 bases. This CDR3 has 19 amino acids. Germline V gene sequence: CDR1 SGHAT, CDR2 FQNNGV. Unmatched junction bases numbered 15, after V lost 3 bases and J lost 4 bases.

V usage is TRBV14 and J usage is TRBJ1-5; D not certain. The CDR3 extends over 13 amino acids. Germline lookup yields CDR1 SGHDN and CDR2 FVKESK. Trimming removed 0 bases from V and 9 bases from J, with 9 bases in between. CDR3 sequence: CASSQDPARPQHF. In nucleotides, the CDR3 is TGTGCCAGCAGCCAAGATCCAGCTCGGCCCCAGCATTTT.

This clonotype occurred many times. The CDR3 coding sequence is TGTGCCAGCAGCTTAGGGGGACCAGCATACGAGCAGTACTTC. It yields the protein CASSLGGPAYEQYF. The genes are TRBV7-9 and TRBJ2-7; D may correspond to TRBD1 or TRBD2 (5 bases each). Germline loops: CDR1 SEHNR, CDR2 FQNEAQ (reference sequence). This CDR3 has 14 amino acids. With 1 base removed from V and 4 bases from J, the gap between germline ends came to 11 bases. Supplemented by reference TRBV7-9 and TRBJ2-7, the full variable domain reads DTGVSQNPRHKITKRGQNVTFRCDPISEHNRLYWYRQTLGQGPEFLTYFQNEAQLEKSRLLSDRFSAERPKGSFSTLEIQRTEQGDSAMYLCASSLGGPAYEQYFGPGTRLTVT.

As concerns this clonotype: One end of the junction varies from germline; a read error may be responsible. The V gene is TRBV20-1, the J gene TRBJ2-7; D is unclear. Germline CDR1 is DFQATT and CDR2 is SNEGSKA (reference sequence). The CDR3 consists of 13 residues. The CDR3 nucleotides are TGCGGTGCGACCCCGACGTGGACCTACGAGCAGTACTTC. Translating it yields CGATPTWTYEQYF.

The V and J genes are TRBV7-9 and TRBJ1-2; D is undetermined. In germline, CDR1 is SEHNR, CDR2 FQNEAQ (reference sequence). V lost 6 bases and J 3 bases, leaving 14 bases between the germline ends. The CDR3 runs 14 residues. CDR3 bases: TGTGCCAGCAGTCCTCCTCATCAGGACTATGGCTACACCTTC. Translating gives CASSPPHQDYGYTF.

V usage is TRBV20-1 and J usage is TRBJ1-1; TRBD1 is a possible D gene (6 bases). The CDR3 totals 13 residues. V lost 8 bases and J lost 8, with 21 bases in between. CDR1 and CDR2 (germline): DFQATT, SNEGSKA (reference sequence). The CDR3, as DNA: TGCAGTCCTCGACCCAGGGGATTTGTAGAAGCTTTCTTT. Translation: CSPRPRGFVEAFF.

The CDR3 loop reads CASSEALFGGRQPQHF. The CDR3 DNA reads as TGTGCCAGCAGTGAAGCGCTTTTCGGGGGTCGGCAGCCCCAGCATTTT. The chain joins TRBV6-1 to TRBJ1-5; D possibly corresponds to TRBD1 (5 bases). This CDR3 is 16 amino acids long. The V gene's germline CDR1 is MNHNS and CDR2 SASEGT. V was trimmed by 0 bases and J by 7 bases, leaving 16 bases between them.

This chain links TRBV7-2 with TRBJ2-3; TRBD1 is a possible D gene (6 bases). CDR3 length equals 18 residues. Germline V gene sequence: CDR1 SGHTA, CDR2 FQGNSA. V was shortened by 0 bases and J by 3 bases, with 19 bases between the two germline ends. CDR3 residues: CASSLAVPGQKITDTQYF. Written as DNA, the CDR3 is TGTGCCAGCAGCTTAGCGGTCCCGGGACAAAAGATTACAGATACGCAGTATTTT.

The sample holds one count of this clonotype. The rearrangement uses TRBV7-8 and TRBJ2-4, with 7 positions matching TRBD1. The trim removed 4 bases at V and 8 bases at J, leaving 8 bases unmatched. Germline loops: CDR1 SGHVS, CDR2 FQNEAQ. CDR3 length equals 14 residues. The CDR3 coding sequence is TGTGCCAGCAGCTACCGGGGACAGTTTGACATTCAGTACTTC. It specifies CASSYRGQFDIQYF.

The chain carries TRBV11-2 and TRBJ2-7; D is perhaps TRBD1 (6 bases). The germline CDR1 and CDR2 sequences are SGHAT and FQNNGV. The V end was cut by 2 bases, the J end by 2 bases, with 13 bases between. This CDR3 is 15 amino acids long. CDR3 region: CASSLRPGDAYEQYF. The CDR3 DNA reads TGTGCCAGCAGCTTAAGGCCAGGGGACGCCTACGAGCAGTACTTC.

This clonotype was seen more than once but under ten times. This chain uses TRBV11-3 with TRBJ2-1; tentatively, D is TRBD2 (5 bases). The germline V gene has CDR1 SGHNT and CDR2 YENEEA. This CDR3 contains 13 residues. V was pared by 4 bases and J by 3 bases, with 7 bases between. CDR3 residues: CASSSTNYNEQFF. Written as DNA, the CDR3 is TGTGCCAGCAGCTCGACTAACTACAATGAGCAGTTCTTC.

The CDR3 sequence: CASSLLGTGIHEQYF. The DNA of the CDR3 is TGTGCCAGCAGCTTATTAGGGACAGGGATCCACGAGCAGTACTTC. The V and J genes are TRBV7-3 and TRBJ2-7, with TRBD1 matching 9 bases. Per the germline V gene, CDR1 is SGHTA and CDR2 is FQGTGA. The CDR3 loop spans 15 amino acids. J lost 5 bases, V lost 2 bases, and 7 bases had no gene match.

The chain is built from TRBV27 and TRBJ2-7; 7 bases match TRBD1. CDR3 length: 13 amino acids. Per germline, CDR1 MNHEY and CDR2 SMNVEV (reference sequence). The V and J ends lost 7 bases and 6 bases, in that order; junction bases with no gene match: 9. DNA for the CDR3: TGTGCCAGCATGTCGCCAGGGGGTGGCGAGCAGTACTTC. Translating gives CASMSPGGGEQYF.

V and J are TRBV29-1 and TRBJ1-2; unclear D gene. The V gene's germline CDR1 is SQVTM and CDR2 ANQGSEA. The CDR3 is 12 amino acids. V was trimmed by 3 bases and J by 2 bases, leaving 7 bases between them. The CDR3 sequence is CSVEDGNYGYTF. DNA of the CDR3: TGCAGCGTTGAGGACGGCAACTATGGCTACACCTTC.

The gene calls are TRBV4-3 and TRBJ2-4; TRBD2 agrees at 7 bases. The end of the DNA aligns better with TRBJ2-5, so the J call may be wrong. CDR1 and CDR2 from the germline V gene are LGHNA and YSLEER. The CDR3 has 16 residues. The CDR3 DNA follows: TGCGCCAGCAGCCAATCCTGGGCGGGGACTAAAGAGACCCAGTACTTC. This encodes CASSQSWAGTKETQYF.